The 22 T cell receptor beta chains reported below all come from one sample, sequenced in a study of T cell changes during pregnancy in multiple sclerosis. TCRdb's table, derived via immunoSEQ multiplex PCR, lists solely in-frame clones and lacks some. Of approximately 70,000 clones listed, about 90% are singletons. The specimen comprised peripheral blood, sampled in the second trimester of pregnancy. The receptors stem from a female donor in good health, enrolled as a control in a pregnancy study.

V and J are TRBV4-1 and TRBJ2-1; 11 bases match TRBD2. Germline V gene data show CDR1 as MGHRA and CDR2 as YSYEKL. The CDR3 has 19 residues. Trimming at V came to 1 base and at J to 5 bases, leaving 13 bases not matched to a gene. This CDR3 is CASSQVLGPSGRFDNEQFF. The CDR3 DNA follows: TGCGCCAGCAGCCAAGTCCTTGGACCTAGCGGGAGGTTTGACAATGAGCAGTTCTTC.

The chain uses TRBV6-6 and TRBJ2-1; 10 bases are shared with TRBD2. The ends lost 0 bases at V and 9 bases at J; junction bases unmatched: 8. CDR3 size: 16 residues. Germline V gene lookup returns CDR1 MNHNY and CDR2 SVGAGI (reference sequence). CDR3 protein: CASSYSGSGRGLEQFF. CDR3 in DNA: TGTGCCAGCAGTTACTCGGGCAGCGGGAGGGGGCTTGAGCAGTTCTTC.

This rearrangement joins TRBV4-3 to TRBJ2-3, with D tentatively TRBD2 (6 bases). There are 15 residues in the CDR3. V was cut by 0 bases and J by 4 bases, with 11 bases left in between. Germline-derived CDR1 and CDR2 are LGHNA and YSLEER. The CDR3 region is CASSQETSLADTQYF. DNA of the CDR3: TGCGCCAGCAGCCAAGAGACTAGTTTAGCAGATACGCAGTATTTT.

This chain uses TRBV4-3 with TRBJ2-1; 7 bases fit TRBD2. With 0 bases clipped from V and 0 bases from J, the junction kept 8 bases outside the gene matches. Germline-derived CDR1 and CDR2 are LGHNA and YSLEER. The CDR3 is 18 residues long. The CDR3 nucleotides read TGCGCCAGCAGCCAAGAATTAGCGGGCGTCGGCTCCTACAATGAGCAGTTCTTC. Its translation is CASSQELAGVGSYNEQFF.

This chain uses TRBV7-9 with TRBJ2-3; 9 positions match TRBD2. V gave up 3 bases and J gave up 6 bases; unmatched junction bases: 10. This CDR3 comprises 16 residues. Per germline, CDR1 SEHNR and CDR2 FQNEAQ (reference sequence). CDR3 coding DNA: TGTGCCAGCAGCTTTGGAGTGGCGGGGGGGCAGGATACGCAGTATTTT. Translating it yields CASSFGVAGGQDTQYF.

This chain connects TRBV5-8 to TRBJ2-1; TRBD2 matches at 13 bases. CDR3 length: 15 residues. V shed 5 bases, J shed 9 bases, and the junction held 8 bases outside the gene matches. CDR1 is SGHTS, CDR2 YDEGEE, per germline. The CDR3 DNA sequence: TGTGCCAGCAGGCGGACTAGCGGGAGCCTCGGTGAGCAGTTCTTC. Translating it yields CASRRTSGSLGEQFF.

The rearrangement links TRBV6-4 to TRBJ2-3; D ambiguous. Trimming shortened V by 3 bases and J by 2 bases, and 9 bases separated the two germline ends. Germline CDR1 is MRHNA and CDR2 is SNTAGT. The CDR3 is 14 residues long. CDR3 amino acids: CASSELGDTDTQYF. CDR3 DNA sequence: TGTGCCAGCAGTGAACTCGGAGACACAGATACGCAGTATTTT.

The V gene is TRBV7-3, the J gene TRBJ2-3, with 12 bases matching TRBD2. Per germline, CDR1 SGHTA and CDR2 FQGTGA. CDR3 length: 17 residues. The V segment lost 4 bases and the J segment 5 bases; nucleotides outside the gene matches: 10. CDR3 coding DNA: TGTGCCAGCAGCTCCCCGCTAGCGGGAGGGCCCAGAGATACGCAGTATTTT. Protein sequence: CASSSPLAGGPRDTQYF.

As DNA, the CDR3 is TGTGCCAGTAGTCCTCCGGAGACCTACGAGCAGTACTTC. This encodes CASSPPETYEQYF. The chain is built from TRBV19 and TRBJ2-7; D remains unclear. The CDR3 loop spans 13 amino acids. Between the trimmed V and J ends, which lost 5 bases and 2 bases, there was a span of 10 bases. Germline V gene sequence: CDR1 LNHDA, CDR2 SQIVND (reference sequence).

The rearrangement links TRBV7-2 to TRBJ2-3, with no clear D. This CDR3 comprises 15 residues. V lost 0 bases to trimming and J lost 4 bases, with 11 bases between them. In germline, CDR1 is SGHTA, CDR2 FQGNSA. The CDR3 coding sequence is TGTGCCAGCAGCTTAGCCACATCAATGTCAGATACGCAGTATTTT. Protein product: CASSLATSMSDTQYF.

The V and J genes are TRBV7-8 and TRBJ2-7, with 8 nucleotides matching TRBD2. After removal of 5 bases from V and 7 bases from J, the junction contained 7 bases not matched to a gene. There are 13 residues in the CDR3. Per germline, CDR1 SGHVS and CDR2 FQNEAQ. This CDR3 reads CASSPRLAWEQYF. The CDR3 DNA sequence: TGTGCCAGCAGCCCAAGACTAGCGTGGGAGCAGTACTTC. The variable domain in full, completed from reference TRBV7-8 and TRBJ2-7, reads GAGVSQSPRYKVAKRGQDVALRCDPISGHVSLFWYQQALGQGPEFLTYFQNEAQLDKSGLPSDRFFAERPEGSVSTLKIQRTQQEDSAVYLCASSPRLAWEQYFGPGTRLTVT.

The J gene is TRBJ2-3, the V gene TRBV6-6, with D maybe TRBD2 (6 bases). CDR3 length: 14 amino acids. The V gene's germline CDR1 is MNHNY and CDR2 SVGAGI (reference sequence). Trimming shortened V by 10 bases and J by 4 bases, and 18 bases separated the two germline ends. CDR3 sequence reads: CATAPGELPDTQYF. The CDR3 region has the DNA TGTGCCACCGCTCCGGGGGAGCTCCCAGATACGCAGTATTTT.

The rearrangement links TRBV7-2 to TRBJ1-1; D gene uncertain. CDR3 size: 16 residues. Germline CDR1 reads SGHTA; CDR2 reads FQGNSA. Trimming cost V 4 bases and J 0 bases, with 15 bases left between them. Here the CDR3 reads CASSSEFTAMNTEAFF. The CDR3 DNA sequence: TGTGCCAGCAGCTCCGAATTTACAGCTATGAACACTGAAGCTTTCTTT. Based on the CDR3 plus reference TRBV7-2 and TRBJ1-1, the full variable domain is GAGVSQSPSNKVTEKGKDVELRCDPISGHTALYWYRQSLGQGLEFLIYFQGNSAPDKSGLPSDRFSAERTGGSVSTLTIQRTQQEDSAVYLCASSSEFTAMNTEAFFGQGTRLTVV.

The V gene is TRBV7-2, the J gene TRBJ2-7; TRBD2 matches 7 bases. Trimming at V came to 5 bases and at J to 3 bases, leaving 10 bases not matched to a gene. The germline V gene encodes CDR1 SGHTA and CDR2 FQGNSA. The CDR3 runs 15 residues. The chain's CDR3 is CASSPPAGADYEQYF. CDR3 in DNA: TGTGCCAGCAGCCCCCCGGCGGGAGCTGACTACGAGCAGTACTTC.

This clone was found a few times. J is TRBJ2-1 and V is TRBV2, with 9 bases matching TRBD2. CDR1 and CDR2 from the germline V gene are SNHLY and FYNNEI. After removal of 1 base from V and 8 bases from J, the junction contained 15 bases not matched to a gene. The CDR3 loop spans 18 amino acids. As DNA, the CDR3 is TGTGCCAGCAGTGAAGGAACCGCAAGACTAGCGGAGGGAGATGAGCAGTTCTTC. Translating gives CASSEGTARLAEGDEQFF. Together with reference TRBV2 and TRBJ2-1, the CDR3 gives the full variable domain: EPEVTQTPSHQVTQMGQEVILRCVPISNHLYFYWYRQILGQKVEFLVSFYNNEISEKSEIFDDQFSVERPDGSNFTLKIRSTKLEDSAMYFCASSEGTARLAEGDEQFFGPGTRLTVL.

The gene calls are TRBV5-1 and TRBJ2-5, with a weak D call TRBD1 (6 bases). The V and J ends lost 4 bases and 1 base respectively, with 14 bases between them. This CDR3 is 15 amino acids long. Germline CDR1 and CDR2: SGHRS and YFSETQ. The CDR3 DNA reads TGCGCCAGCAGCCTCCTTGGACAGTCCCAAGAGACCCAGTACTTC. Translating it yields CASSLLGQSQETQYF.

The chain links TRBV5-1 to TRBJ2-7; 7 bases fit TRBD1. V shed 1 base, J shed 0 bases, and the junction held 7 bases outside the gene matches. CDR1 and CDR2 (germline): SGHRS, YFSETQ. This CDR3 is built from 16 residues. The CDR3 nucleotides read TGCGCCAGCAGCTTGAGTAAGGGGGCGATCTCCTACGAGCAGTACTTC. Its protein is CASSLSKGAISYEQYF.

The genes are TRBV7-9 and TRBJ2-3; tentative D call: TRBD2 (6 bases). This CDR3 is 17 amino acids long. Germline-derived CDR1 and CDR2 are SEHNR and FQNEAQ (reference sequence). V was pared by 0 bases and J by 3 bases, with 16 bases between. CDR3 amino acids: CASSLAVSGVGTDTQYF. DNA of the CDR3: TGTGCCAGCAGCTTAGCAGTTTCGGGAGTGGGGACAGATACGCAGTATTTT.

The chain couples TRBV7-2 to TRBJ1-4; TRBD1 is a possible D gene (5 bases). This CDR3 contains 11 residues. The V end was cut by 5 bases, the J end by 8 bases, with 6 bases between. CDR1 is SGHTA and CDR2 is FQGNSA in the germline V gene. CDR3 residues: CASSRGEKLFF. The CDR3 DNA reads TGTGCCAGCAGCCGGGGGGAAAAACTGTTTTTT. The whole variable domain, filled in from reference TRBV7-2 and TRBJ1-4, reads GAGVSQSPSNKVTEKGKDVELRCDPISGHTALYWYRQSLGQGLEFLIYFQGNSAPDKSGLPSDRFSAERTGGSVSTLTIQRTQQEDSAVYLCASSRGEKLFFGSGTQLSVL.

The CDR3 DNA reads TGTGCCAGTAGTAAGGGGCAGGGGAATCAGCCCCAGCATTTT. Translation gives CASSKGQGNQPQHF. The V and J genes are TRBV19 and TRBJ1-5, with D perhaps TRBD1 (6 bases). Trimming cost V 4 bases and J 4 bases, with 11 bases left between them. CDR1 LNHDA and CDR2 SQIVND come from the germline V gene (reference sequence). This CDR3 is built from 14 residues.

This clone appeared a single time. V is TRBV11-2 and J is TRBJ1-4, with D perhaps TRBD1 (6 bases). The V gene lost 3 bases and the J gene lost 5 bases, with 10 bases spanning the gap. The CDR3 is 14 amino acids. The germline gives CDR1 SGHAT, CDR2 FQNNGV. The CDR3 is CASSLNRGNEKLFF. As DNA, the CDR3 is TGTGCCAGCAGCTTGAATAGGGGGAATGAAAAACTGTTTTTT.

This clone was counted only a few times. This sequence joins TRBV9 and TRBJ2-7; the match to TRBD1 covers 9 bases. The ends lost 0 bases at V and 5 bases at J; junction bases unmatched: 9. The CDR3 length is 16 residues. Germline V gene data show CDR1 as SGDLS and CDR2 as YYNGEE. Written as DNA, the CDR3 is TGTGCCAGCAGCGTAGCGGGGGGACAGGGCTTTAACGAGCAGTACTTC. Its translation is CASSVAGGQGFNEQYF. Looking up the rest from reference TRBV9 and TRBJ2-7 gives the full variable domain: DSGVTQTPKHLITATGQRVTLRCSPRSGDLSVYWYQQSLDQGLQFLIQYYNGEERAKGNILERFSAQQFPDLHSELNLSSLELGDSALYFCASSVAGGQGFNEQYFGPGTRLTVT.